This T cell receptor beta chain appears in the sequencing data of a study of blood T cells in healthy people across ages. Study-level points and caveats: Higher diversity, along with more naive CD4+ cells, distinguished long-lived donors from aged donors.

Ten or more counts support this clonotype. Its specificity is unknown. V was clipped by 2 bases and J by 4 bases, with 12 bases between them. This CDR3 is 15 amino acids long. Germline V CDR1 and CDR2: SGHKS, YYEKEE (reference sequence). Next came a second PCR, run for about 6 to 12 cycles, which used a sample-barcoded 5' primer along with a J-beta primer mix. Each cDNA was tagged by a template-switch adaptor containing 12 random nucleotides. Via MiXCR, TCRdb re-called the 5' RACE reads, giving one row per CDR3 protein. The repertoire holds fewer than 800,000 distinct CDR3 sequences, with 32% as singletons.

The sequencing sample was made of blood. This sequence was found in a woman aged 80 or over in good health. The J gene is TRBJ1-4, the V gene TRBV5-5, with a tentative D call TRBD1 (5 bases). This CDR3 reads CASSLGDGLNEKLFF. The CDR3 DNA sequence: TGTGCCAGCAGCTTAGGGGACGGCCTTAATGAAAAACTGTTTTTT.